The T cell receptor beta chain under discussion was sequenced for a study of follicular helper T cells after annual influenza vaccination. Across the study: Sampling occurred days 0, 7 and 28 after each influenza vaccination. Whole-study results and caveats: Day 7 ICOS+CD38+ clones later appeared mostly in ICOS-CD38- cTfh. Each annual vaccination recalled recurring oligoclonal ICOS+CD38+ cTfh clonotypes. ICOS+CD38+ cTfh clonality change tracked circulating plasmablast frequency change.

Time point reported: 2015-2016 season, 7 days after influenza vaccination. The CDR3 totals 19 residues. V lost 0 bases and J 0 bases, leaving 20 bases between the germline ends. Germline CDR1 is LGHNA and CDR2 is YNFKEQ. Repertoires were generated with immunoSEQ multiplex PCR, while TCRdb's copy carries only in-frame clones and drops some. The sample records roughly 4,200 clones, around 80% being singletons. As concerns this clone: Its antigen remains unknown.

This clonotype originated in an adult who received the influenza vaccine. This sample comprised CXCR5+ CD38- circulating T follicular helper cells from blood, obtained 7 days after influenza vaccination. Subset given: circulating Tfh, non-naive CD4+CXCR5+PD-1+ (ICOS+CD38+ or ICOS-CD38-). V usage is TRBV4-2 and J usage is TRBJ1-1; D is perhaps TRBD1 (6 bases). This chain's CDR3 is CASSQDLGVGGGLNTEAFF. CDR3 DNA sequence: TGTGCCAGCAGCCAAGATCTGGGTGTTGGGGGCGGTCTGAACACTGAAGCTTTCTTT.